This is a list of T cell receptor beta chains from one sample in a study of blood T cell repertoires in COVID-19. The assay was immunoSEQ multiplex PCR, and TCRdb's table has in-frame clones only and misses some. This table holds around 66,000 clones, roughly 86% found once. Sequencing input: peripheral blood. These receptors came from a man aged 60 to 75 with acute or convalescent COVID-19. Both conserved end residues are part of each CDR3. Each record gives: D gene, clone size, J gene, V gene, CDR3 DNA, CDR3 protein. A D gene is named only where the DNA matches it firmly. Where a row states a size, it is once, few, many or the class of an expanded clone; other rows omit it.

D gene: TRBD1
clone size: -
J gene: TRBJ1-1
V gene: TRBV19
CDR3 DNA: TGTGCCAGTAATCGACAGGGGGCGAAACTCGACACTGAAGCTTTCTTT
CDR3 protein: CASNRQGAKLDTEAFF

D gene: -
clone size: -
J gene: TRBJ2-3
V gene: TRBV7-2
CDR3 DNA: TGTGCCAGCAGCTTAGTTCGGGATACGCAGTATTTT
CDR3 protein: CASSLVRDTQYF

D gene: -
clone size: -
J gene: TRBJ1-5
V gene: TRBV24-1
CDR3 DNA: TGTGCCACCAGTGGCGATGATCAGCCCCAGCATTTT
CDR3 protein: CATSGDDQPQHF

D gene: -
clone size: -
J gene: TRBJ2-2
V gene: TRBV7-3
CDR3 DNA: TGTGCCAGCAGCTTAACCGCGAACACCGGGGAGCTGTTTTTT
CDR3 protein: CASSLTANTGELFF

D gene: TRBD1
clone size: once
J gene: TRBJ1-2
V gene: TRBV9
CDR3 DNA: TGTGCCAGCAGCGTAGGAGGACAGGCGCACTATGGCTACACCTTC
CDR3 protein: CASSVGGQAHYGYTF

D gene: -
clone size: once
J gene: TRBJ1-6
V gene: TRBV30
CDR3 DNA: TGTGCCTGGAGGGTTAGCCGCAGCTCCTATAATTCACCCCTCCACTTT
CDR3 protein: CAWRVSRSSYNSPLHF

D gene: TRBD1
clone size: -
J gene: TRBJ2-2
V gene: TRBV3-1/TRBV3-2
CDR3 DNA: TGTGCCAGCAGCCCCGGGACAGGGTTAACCGGGGAGCTGTTTTTT
CDR3 protein: CASSPGTGLTGELFF

D gene: -
clone size: -
J gene: TRBJ2-2
V gene: TRBV7-8
CDR3 DNA: TGTGCCGGCAGTCCGAGAGGGGGAAGGACCGGGGAGCTGTTTTTT
CDR3 protein: CAGSPRGGRTGELFF

D gene: -
clone size: -
J gene: TRBJ1-4
V gene: TRBV15
CDR3 DNA: TGTGCCACCACCGATCGGTTACACGCGGATGAAAAACTGTTTTTT
CDR3 protein: CATTDRLHADEKLFF

D gene: -
clone size: -
J gene: TRBJ2-3
V gene: TRBV28
CDR3 DNA: TGTGCCAGCAGTTTCTCTACAGATACGCAGTATTTT
CDR3 protein: CASSFSTDTQYF